Sequencing of this T cell receptor (beta chain) was carried out in a study of OX40 agonist ivuxolimab in advanced cancers. Across the study: Three patients showed partial responses: one hepatocellular carcinoma and two cutaneous melanoma cases. Findings of the study overall: At doses 0.1 to 3.0 mg/kg, CD4+ and CD8+ clones expanded.

After removal of 4 bases from V and 1 base from J, the junction contained 5 bases not matched to a gene. The V gene's germline CDR1 is LNHNV and CDR2 YYDKDF (reference sequence). This CDR3 spans 16 amino acids. Assay: immunoSEQ multiplex PCR; the TCRdb copy retains only in-frame clones and omits some. The sample lists about 15,000 clones, around 90% occurring once. Comment on this clone: What it binds is unknown.

The sequences come from CD4+ or CD8+ T cells sorted from blood, collected in a trial of the OX40 agonist ivuxolimab. The rearrangement links TRBV15 to TRBJ2-2, with 8 positions matching TRBD2. The receptor was derived from an adult with an advanced solid tumor such as melanoma, head and neck, liver or kidney cancer. As DNA, the CDR3 is TGTGCCACCAGCATGGGAGCGGGAGTGAACACCGGGGAGCTGTTTTTT. It translates to CATSMGAGVNTGELFF.